Presented here are 12 T cell receptor beta chains from one specimen sequenced in a study of early T cells in non-severe SARS-CoV-2 infection. TCRdb passed the 5' RACE reads through MiXCR, listing each CDR3 protein once. The repertoire holds 55,000 to 70,000 distinct CDR3 sequences, with less than 15% as singletons. Specimen: whole blood. Receptor source: an adult who was a healthcare worker with PCR-confirmed SARS-CoV-2 infection or an uninfected control (not recorded which).

This clonotype was picked up many times. The chain uses TRBV6-5 and TRBJ1-1, with a weak D call TRBD1 (5 bases). V was trimmed by 4 bases and J by 8 bases, leaving 20 bases between them. Looked up from germline, CDR1 is MNHEY and CDR2 is SVGAGI. CDR3 length equals 15 residues. CDR3 region: CASSSPRAITGEAFF. The CDR3 bases are TGTGCCAGCAGTTCCCCTCGAGCCATTACAGGAGAAGCTTTCTTT.

This clonotype was seen many times. The CDR3 bases are TGTGCCAGCAGCTTCCGGAGACAGCACTATGGCTACACCTTC. It encodes CASSFRRQHYGYTF. This chain joins TRBV5-6 and TRBJ1-2; possibly TRBD1 for D (5 bases). V lost 2 bases to trimming and J lost 3 bases, with 11 bases between them. Germline V lookup: CDR1 SGHDT, CDR2 YYEEEE. This CDR3 has 14 amino acids.

This clonotype has a handful of counts. The CDR3 DNA sequence: TGTGCCAGCAGCCCCGATCTCAGCACCTACGAGCAGTACTTC. Translated, it gives CASSPDLSTYEQYF. V gene TRBV12-3 or TRBV12-4 combines with J gene TRBJ2-7; D is unresolved. This CDR3 contains 14 residues. Trimming removed 6 bases from V and 2 bases from J, with 14 bases in between.

There are a few counts of this clonotype. The chain combines TRBV28 with TRBJ1-1; 10 bases align to TRBD1. This CDR3 comprises 14 residues. Germline-derived CDR1 and CDR2 are MDHEN and SYDVKM. V was clipped by 11 bases and J by 5 bases; unmatched bases: 11. CDR3 in DNA: TGTGCCGGCAAGACAGGGGGCGCGGATACTGAAGCTTTCTTT. This translates into CAGKTGGADTEAFF. The variable domain in full, completed from reference TRBV28 and TRBJ1-1, reads DVKVTQSSRYLVKRTGEKVFLECVQDMDHENMFWYRQDPGLGLRLIYFSYDVKMKEKGDIPEGYSVSREKKERFSLILESASTNQTSMYLCAGKTGGADTEAFFGQGTRLTVV.

This clonotype was recorded a few times. CDR3 loop: CASSAFRANTGELFF. In DNA, the CDR3 is TGCGCCAGCAGTGCATTCAGGGCGAACACCGGGGAGCTGTTTTTT. This sequence joins TRBV10-1 and TRBJ2-2; perhaps TRBD1 as D (5 bases). Per the germline V gene, CDR1 is WNHNN and CDR2 is SYGVQD (reference sequence). CDR3 size: 15 residues. With 4 bases removed from V and 0 bases from J, the gap between germline ends came to 9 bases.

This clonotype was recorded at least ten times. The chain has TRBV9 and TRBJ1-6; D uncertain. CDR3 length equals 15 residues. Trimming took off 0 bases at V and 7 bases at J, with 11 bases between the two ends. The germline gives CDR1 SGDLS, CDR2 YYNGEE. This CDR3 is CASSVDGRVNSPLHF. Here the CDR3 DNA reads TGTGCCAGCAGCGTAGATGGTCGGGTGAATTCACCCCTCCACTTT.

This clonotype has more than one count but fewer than ten. V gene TRBV5-4 combines with J gene TRBJ2-7, with a tentative D call TRBD2 (6 bases). V shed 6 bases and J shed 7 bases, with 23 bases lying between them. The CDR3 consists of 15 residues. The germline CDR1 and CDR2 sequences are SGHNT and YYREEE (reference sequence). The CDR3 loop reads CASNTYGGTPREQYF. CDR3 bases: TGTGCCAGCAACACATACGGGGGAACCCCCAGGGAGCAGTACTTC.

The rearrangement joins TRBV12-3 or TRBV12-4 to TRBJ1-5, with D maybe TRBD1 (5 bases). The CDR3 covers 18 residues. Between the trimmed V and J ends, which lost 0 bases and 4 bases, there was a span of 19 bases. The CDR3 loop reads CASSLANRGSGRNQPQHF. The DNA for the CDR3 is TGTGCCAGCAGTTTAGCTAATCGAGGATCAGGGCGGAATCAGCCCCAGCATTTT.

This chain joins TRBV11-2 and TRBJ2-3; TRBD2 agrees at 8 bases. In germline, CDR1 is SGHAT, CDR2 FQNNGV. The ends lost 1 base at V and 6 bases at J; junction bases unmatched: 9. This CDR3 comprises 16 residues. This CDR3 is CASSLGGLAMRDTQYF. For the CDR3, the DNA is TGTGCCAGCAGCTTAGGTGGACTAGCAATGAGGGATACGCAGTATTTT.

At least ten counts were recorded for this clonotype. V is TRBV6-2 or TRBV6-3 and J is TRBJ2-5; a possible D gene is TRBD2 (5 bases). Germline V gene sequence: CDR1 MNHEY, CDR2 SVGEGT. V was shortened by 4 bases and J by 4 bases, with 13 bases between the two germline ends. The CDR3 is 14 amino acids. The CDR3 nucleotides are TGTGCCAGCAGTTCCCGGGATTGGGGAGAGACCCAGTACTTC. It codes for CASSSRDWGETQYF.

The chain links TRBV15 to TRBJ2-3; 9 bases agree with TRBD2. Germline CDR1 is LNHNV and CDR2 is YYDKDF (reference sequence). V was pared by 5 bases and J by 6 bases, with 9 bases of the junction left unmatched. The CDR3 totals 15 residues. For the CDR3, the DNA is TGTGCCACCAGCGGGAGCGGGGGGCCCACCGATACGCAGTATTTT. It encodes CATSGSGGPTDTQYF.

The chain has TRBV27 and TRBJ2-1, with 13 bases lining up with TRBD2. Germline trimming cut 6 bases from V and 4 bases from J; bases unmatched to any gene: 6. Looked up from germline, CDR1 is MNHEY and CDR2 is SMNVEV (reference sequence). The CDR3 loop spans 16 amino acids. The CDR3 nucleotides read TGTGCCAGCAGATTAGCGGGACTAGCGGGGTACAATGAGCAGTTCTTC. Amino acids: CASRLAGLAGYNEQFF.